The sequence of this T cell receptor beta chain was determined in a study of PD-1 blockade in classical Hodgkin lymphoma. Notes on the study in general: Exclusion was applied to patients who started nivolumab under 1 year after ASCT.

Generated by immunoSEQ multiplex PCR, the TCRdb table keeps only in-frame clones and is missing some. The data hold about 30,000 clones, with approximately 81% observed a single time. The CDR3 contains 12 residues. Germline CDR1 is SGHNT and CDR2 is YENEEA. The germline V and J ends were trimmed by 3 bases and 12 bases, with 12 bases remaining between them. Every patient experienced relapse after autologous stem cell transplantation, and brentuximab vedotin exposure varied. Complete response, partial response or progressive disease constituted the best response categories observed. On this clone itself: Its antigen is unidentified.

This TCR derives from a human donor with classical Hodgkin lymphoma. The specimen was peripheral blood mononuclear cells (PBMCs), collected before the second cycle of nivolumab. The V gene is TRBV11-3, the J gene TRBJ2-1; D unresolved. CDR3 sequence reads: CASSLERLGQFF. The CDR3 bases are TGTGCCAGCAGCTTGGAACGTTTAGGGCAGTTCTTC.